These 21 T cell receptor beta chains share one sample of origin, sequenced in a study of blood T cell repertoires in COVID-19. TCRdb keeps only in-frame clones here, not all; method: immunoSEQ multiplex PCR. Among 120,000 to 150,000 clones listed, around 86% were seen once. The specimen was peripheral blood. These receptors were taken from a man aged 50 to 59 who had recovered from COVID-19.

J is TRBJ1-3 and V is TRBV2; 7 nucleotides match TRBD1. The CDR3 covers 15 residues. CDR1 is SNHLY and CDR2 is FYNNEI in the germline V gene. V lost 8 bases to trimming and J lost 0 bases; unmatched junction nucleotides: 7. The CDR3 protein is CASCQGQYSGNTIYF. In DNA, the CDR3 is TGTGCCAGCTGCCAGGGACAGTACTCTGGAAACACCATATATTTT. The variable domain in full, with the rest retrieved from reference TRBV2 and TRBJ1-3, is EPEVTQTPSHQVTQMGQEVILRCVPISNHLYFYWYRQILGQKVEFLVSFYNNEISEKSEIFDDQFSVERPDGSNFTLKIRSTKLEDSAMYFCASCQGQYSGNTIYFGEGSWLTVV.

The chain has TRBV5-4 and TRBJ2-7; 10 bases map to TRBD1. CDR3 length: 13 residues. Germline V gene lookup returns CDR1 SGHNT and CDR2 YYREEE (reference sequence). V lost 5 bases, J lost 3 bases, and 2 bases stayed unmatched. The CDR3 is CASRRDRGYEQYF. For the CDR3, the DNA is TGTGCCAGCAGGAGGGACAGGGGCTACGAGCAGTACTTC.

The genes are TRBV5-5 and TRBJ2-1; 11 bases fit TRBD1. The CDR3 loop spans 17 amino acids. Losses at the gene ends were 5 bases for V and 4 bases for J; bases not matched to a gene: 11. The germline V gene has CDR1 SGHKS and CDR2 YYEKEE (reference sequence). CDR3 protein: CASRAAGTGGPYNEQFF. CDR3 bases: TGTGCCAGCAGAGCCGCCGGGACAGGGGGGCCTTACAATGAGCAGTTCTTC.

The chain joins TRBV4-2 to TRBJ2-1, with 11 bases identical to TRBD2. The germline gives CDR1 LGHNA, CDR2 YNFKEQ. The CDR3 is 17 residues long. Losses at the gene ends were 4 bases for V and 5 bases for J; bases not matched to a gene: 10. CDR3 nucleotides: TGTGCCAGCAGCCCCGGACCCACTAGCGGGGGCCACAATGAGCAGTTCTTC. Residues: CASSPGPTSGGHNEQFF.

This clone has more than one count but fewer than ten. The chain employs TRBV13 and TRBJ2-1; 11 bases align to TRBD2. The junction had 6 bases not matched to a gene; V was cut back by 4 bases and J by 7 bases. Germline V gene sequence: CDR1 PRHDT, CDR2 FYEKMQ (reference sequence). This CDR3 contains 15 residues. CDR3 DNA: TGTGCCAGCAGCTCGGGGCTAGCGGGGGGAAATGAGCAGTTCTTC. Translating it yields CASSSGLAGGNEQFF.

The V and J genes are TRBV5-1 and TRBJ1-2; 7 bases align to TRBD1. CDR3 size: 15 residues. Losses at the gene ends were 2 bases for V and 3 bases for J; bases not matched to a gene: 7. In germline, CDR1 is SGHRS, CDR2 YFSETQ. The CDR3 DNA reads TGCGCCAGCAGCTTACAGGGGAGATTAGACTATGGCTACACCTTC. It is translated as CASSLQGRLDYGYTF.

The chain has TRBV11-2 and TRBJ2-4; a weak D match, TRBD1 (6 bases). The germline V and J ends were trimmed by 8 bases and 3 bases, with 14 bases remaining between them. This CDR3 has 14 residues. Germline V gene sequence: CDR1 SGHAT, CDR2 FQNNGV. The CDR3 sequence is CASSWGPNKNIQYF. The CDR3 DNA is TGTGCCAGCTCATGGGGGCCGAACAAAAACATTCAGTACTTC. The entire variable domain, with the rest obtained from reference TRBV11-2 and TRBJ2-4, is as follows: EAGVAQSPRYKIIEKRQSVAFWCNPISGHATLYWYQQILGQGPKLLIQFQNNGVVDDSQLPKDRFSAERLKGVDSTLKIQPAKLEDSAVYLCASSWGPNKNIQYFGAGTRLSVL.

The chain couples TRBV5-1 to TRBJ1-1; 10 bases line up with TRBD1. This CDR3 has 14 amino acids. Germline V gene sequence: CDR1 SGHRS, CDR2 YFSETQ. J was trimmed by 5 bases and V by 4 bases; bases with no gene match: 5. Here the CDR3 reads CASSRQGARTEAFF. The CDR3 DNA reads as TGCGCCAGCAGCCGACAGGGGGCGAGGACTGAAGCTTTCTTT.

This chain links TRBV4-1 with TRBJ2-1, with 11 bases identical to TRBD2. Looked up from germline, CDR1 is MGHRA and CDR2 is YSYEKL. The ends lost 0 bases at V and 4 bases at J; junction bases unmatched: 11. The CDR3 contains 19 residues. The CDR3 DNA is TGCGCCAGCAGCCAAGACGAACTAGCGGGGGCCCGTGGGTACAATGAGCAGTTCTTC. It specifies CASSQDELAGARGYNEQFF.

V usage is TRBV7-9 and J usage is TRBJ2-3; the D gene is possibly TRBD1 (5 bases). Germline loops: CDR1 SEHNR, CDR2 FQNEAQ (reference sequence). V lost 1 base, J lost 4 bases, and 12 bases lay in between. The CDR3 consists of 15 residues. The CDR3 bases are TGTGCCAGCAGCTTAGGGCTCAGGGTTTCAGATACGCAGTATTTT. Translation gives CASSLGLRVSDTQYF.

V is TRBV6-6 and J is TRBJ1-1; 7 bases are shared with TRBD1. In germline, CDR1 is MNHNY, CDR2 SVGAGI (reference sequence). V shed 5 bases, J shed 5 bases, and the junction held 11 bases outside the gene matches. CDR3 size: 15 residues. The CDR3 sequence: CASSRSTGERTEAFF. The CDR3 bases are TGTGCCAGCAGTCGATCCACAGGGGAGAGGACTGAAGCTTTCTTT.

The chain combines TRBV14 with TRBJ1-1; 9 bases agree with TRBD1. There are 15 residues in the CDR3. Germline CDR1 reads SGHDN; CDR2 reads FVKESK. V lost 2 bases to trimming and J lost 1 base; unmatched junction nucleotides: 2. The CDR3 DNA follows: TGTGCCAGCAGCCAACAGGACAGGGGGAACACTGAAGCTTTCTTT. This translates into CASSQQDRGNTEAFF.

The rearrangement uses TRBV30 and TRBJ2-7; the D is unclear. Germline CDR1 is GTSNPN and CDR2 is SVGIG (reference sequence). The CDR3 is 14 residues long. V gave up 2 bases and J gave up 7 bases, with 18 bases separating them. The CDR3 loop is CAWSPKWQPGEQYF. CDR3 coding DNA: TGTGCCTGGAGTCCGAAGTGGCAACCCGGGGAGCAGTACTTC.

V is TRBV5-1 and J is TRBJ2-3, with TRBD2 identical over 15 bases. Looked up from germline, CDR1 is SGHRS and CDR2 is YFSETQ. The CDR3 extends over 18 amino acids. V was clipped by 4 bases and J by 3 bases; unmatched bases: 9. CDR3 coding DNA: TGCGCCAGCAGCCTAGGACTAGCGGGGGGGCCCAGGACAGATACGCAGTATTTT. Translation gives CASSLGLAGGPRTDTQYF.

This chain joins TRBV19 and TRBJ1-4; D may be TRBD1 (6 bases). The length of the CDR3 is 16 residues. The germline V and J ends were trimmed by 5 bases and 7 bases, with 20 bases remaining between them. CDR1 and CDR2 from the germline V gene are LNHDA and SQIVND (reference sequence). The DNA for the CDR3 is TGTGCCAGTAGTGCGAACCACAGGGACATCGGTGAAAAACTGTTTTTT. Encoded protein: CASSANHRDIGEKLFF.

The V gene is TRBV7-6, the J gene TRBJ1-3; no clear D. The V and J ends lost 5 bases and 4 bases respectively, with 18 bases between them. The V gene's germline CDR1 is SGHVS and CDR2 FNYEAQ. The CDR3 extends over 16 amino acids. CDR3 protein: CASSPESGIRGNTIYF. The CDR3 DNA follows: TGTGCCAGCAGCCCAGAGTCAGGCATTCGGGGAAACACCATATATTTT.

In DNA form, the CDR3 reads TGTGCCAGAAGCCGTACAGACAGGGCGGATTTTGTGAACACTGAAGCTTTCTTT. It encodes CARSRTDRADFVNTEAFF. This chain links TRBV7-5 with TRBJ1-1; the table's TRBD1 call for D was not verified on the DNA. TRBV7-5 is shown as a pseudogene. The CDR3 covers 18 residues.

The CDR3, as DNA: TGCGCCAGCAGCTTCGGACAGGGCGCAACTAATGAAAAACTGTTTTTT. Translated, it gives CASSFGQGATNEKLFF. The J gene is TRBJ1-4, the V gene TRBV5-1; 8 nucleotides agree with TRBD1. The CDR3 spans 16 residues. Looked up from germline, CDR1 is SGHRS and CDR2 is YFSETQ. J gave up 0 bases and V 2 bases, and 3 bases lay outside the gene matches.

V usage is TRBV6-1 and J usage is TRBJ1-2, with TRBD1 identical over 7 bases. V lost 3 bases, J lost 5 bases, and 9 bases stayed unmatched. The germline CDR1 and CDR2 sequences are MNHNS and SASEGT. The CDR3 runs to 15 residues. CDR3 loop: CASSEAFRGWYGYTF. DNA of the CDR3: TGTGCCAGCAGTGAGGCCTTCAGGGGGTGGTATGGCTACACCTTC.

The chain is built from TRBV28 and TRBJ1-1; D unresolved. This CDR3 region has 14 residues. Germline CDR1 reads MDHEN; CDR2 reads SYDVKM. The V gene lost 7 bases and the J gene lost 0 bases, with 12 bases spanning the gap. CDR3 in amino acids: CASIKTGLNTEAFF. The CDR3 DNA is TGTGCCAGCATCAAGACTGGCCTGAACACTGAAGCTTTCTTT.

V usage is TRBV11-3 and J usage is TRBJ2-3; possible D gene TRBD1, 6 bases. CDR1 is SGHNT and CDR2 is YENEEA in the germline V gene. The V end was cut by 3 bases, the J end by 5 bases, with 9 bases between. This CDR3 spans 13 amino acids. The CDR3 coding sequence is TGTGCCAGCAGCTTGGAGGACAGAGATACGCAGTATTTT. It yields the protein CASSLEDRDTQYF.